This T cell receptor beta chain was identified in a study of cytomegalovirus exposure and HLA in healthy donors. Background on the study: HLA-typed donors were the source of about 81 million unique TCRs held in an early data release. Overall study findings and caveats: Common viral pathogens seemed, in a later analysis, to connect with several of the most significant clusters. Within a later analysis, the majority of CMV-associated TCR beta chains appeared HLA-restricted.

The PCR employed 60 Vbeta primers together with 13 Jbeta primers. Produced via immunoSEQ multiplex PCR; TCRdb's table is partial and in-frame only. The listing records 220,000 or so clones. Likely unrecorded immune exposures existed in these nominally healthy donors. Of note for this clone: Its target is not known.

This receptor was obtained from a girl aged 2 to 9 in good health and CMV-seropositive. Source material: PBMCs.

In nucleotides, the CDR3 is TGCAGCGTTGAGGGCAGGGGGGAACATGGCTACACCTTC. It encodes CSVEGRGEHGYTF. J is TRBJ1-2 and V is TRBV29-1; 7 positions agree with TRBD1. CDR3 size: 13 residues. Germline CDR1 SQVTM, CDR2 ANQGSEA. The V segment lost 3 bases and the J segment 6 bases; nucleotides outside the gene matches: 7.